This T cell receptor (beta chain) was sequenced for a study of cytomegalovirus exposure and HLA in healthy donors. Looking at the study overall: It was reported in a later analysis that the same platform had been used for the roughly 130 validation repertoires as for the approximately 700 first-cohort repertoires. Points from the study as a whole: The listing of 150 or so TCR beta chains classed them as cytomegalovirus-associated. High sensitivity and specificity were reportedly achieved when the classifier diagnosed cytomegalovirus status.

Only in-frame clones appear in the TCRdb table, and some are missing; sequencing was by immunoSEQ multiplex PCR. This sample yields 100,000 to 150,000 clones, of which 89% are seen a single time; 2% belongs to the top ten. The junction had 7 bases not matched to a gene; V was cut back by 5 bases and J by 2 bases. The CDR3 length is 15 residues. CDR1 MNHEY and CDR2 SMNVEV come from the germline V gene (reference sequence). In regard to this clone: Its antigen is undetermined.

The sequence came from a woman aged 18-30 years in good health and CMV-seronegative. The specimen was PBMCs. The chain carries TRBV27 and TRBJ2-7; 9 bases fit TRBD2. CDR3 in amino acids: CASSQRTSEAYEQYF. Written as DNA, the CDR3 is TGTGCCAGCAGTCAAAGGACTAGCGAAGCCTACGAGCAGTACTTC.